Here is one TCR beta chain with its context. Its antigen is as yet unknown. The sample belongs to a study of shared clonotypes between healthy human individuals. Findings and limits, study-wide: It was anticipated that sequencing depth would influence how many clonotypes donors shared.

Germline CDR1 and CDR2: SGHRS and YFSETQ. The CDR3 consists of 15 residues. V lost 3 bases, J lost 2 bases, and 15 bases lay in between. Each cell subset's genomic DNA was divided evenly among several immunoSEQ plates. Each replicate PCR on the sorted subsets used 150 to 200 ng DNA (around 30,000 T cell genomes). The data were produced by immunoSEQ multiplex PCR, yet TCRdb's version contains in-frame clones alone and is incomplete. Of millions of clones listed, 90% to 95% are singletons. This chain joins TRBV5-1 and TRBJ2-7; D perhaps matches TRBD1 (5 bases). Input material: naive CD4+ T cells sorted from blood. As for subset: CD45RA+ positively selected. This sequence was found in a man aged 18 to 30 in good health. DNA of the CDR3: TGCGCCAGCAGCTCGACAGTAAAGGGGACCTACGAGCAGTACTTC. Translated, it gives CASSSTVKGTYEQYF.